This TCR beta chain derives from a study of OX40 agonist ivuxolimab in advanced cancers. The V end lost 5 bases, the J end lost 12 bases, and 11 bases lay between the germline ends. The CDR3 length is 11 residues. Germline loops: CDR1 MDHEN, CDR2 SYDVKM. Repertoires were generated with immunoSEQ multiplex PCR, while TCRdb's copy carries only in-frame clones and drops some. The data show 60,000 or so clones, roughly 85% seen once. Source: CD4+ or CD8+ T cells sorted from blood, taken in a trial of the OX40 agonist ivuxolimab. This rearrangement joins TRBV28 to TRBJ1-3; D remains unclear. The sequence came from an adult with an advanced solid tumor such as melanoma, head and neck, liver or kidney cancer. The CDR3 reads CASSGEVNIYF. The CDR3 DNA follows: TGTGCCAGCAGTGGGGAGGTGAACATATATTTT.